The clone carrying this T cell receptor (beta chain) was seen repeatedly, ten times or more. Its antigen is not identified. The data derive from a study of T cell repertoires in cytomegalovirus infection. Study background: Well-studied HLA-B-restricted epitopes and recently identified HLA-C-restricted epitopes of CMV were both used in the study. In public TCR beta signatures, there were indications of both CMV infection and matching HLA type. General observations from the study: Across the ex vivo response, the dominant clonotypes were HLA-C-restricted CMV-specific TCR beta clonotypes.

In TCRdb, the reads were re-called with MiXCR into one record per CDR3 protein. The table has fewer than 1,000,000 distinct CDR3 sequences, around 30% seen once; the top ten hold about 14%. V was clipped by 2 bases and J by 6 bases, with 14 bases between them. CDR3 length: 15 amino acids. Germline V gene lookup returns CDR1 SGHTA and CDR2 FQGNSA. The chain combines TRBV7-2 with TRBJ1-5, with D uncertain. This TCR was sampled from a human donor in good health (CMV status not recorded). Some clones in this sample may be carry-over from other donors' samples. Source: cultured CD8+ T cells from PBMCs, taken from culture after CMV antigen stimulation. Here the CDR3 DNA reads TGTGCCAGCAGCTTAACCCGCGTTCTCGGTCAGCCCCAGCATTTT. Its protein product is CASSLTRVLGQPQHF.